This TCR beta chain was found in a study of Ad26.COV2.S vaccination and SARS-CoV-2 variants. The table came from immunoSEQ multiplex PCR; TCRdb's copy has only in-frame clones and leaves some out. The sample shows more than 300,000 clones, 85% of them seen only once. This clone was detected a few times. Germline CDR1 SNHLY, CDR2 FYNNEI. The V end was cut by 8 bases, the J end by 0 bases, with 18 bases between. The CDR3 runs to 16 residues. Noted treatment: around 19 received Ad26.COV2.S at low or high dose, single or two shots; 5 received placebo; per-sample allocation not given. At day 63 after the first vaccine or placebo injection, samples were drawn.

The sequence was obtained from a person aged 18 to 59 who received the Ad26.COV2.S COVID-19 vaccine or a placebo. The material sequenced was peripheral blood, taken in a trial of Ad26.COV2.S vaccine versus placebo. The rearrangement joins TRBV2 to TRBJ2-3; a possible D gene is TRBD1 (6 bases). In DNA, the CDR3 is TGTGCCAGCTCCCCACCTGGGGGCCGCAGCACAGATACGCAGTATTTT. Amino acids: CASSPPGGRSTDTQYF.